This passage covers 22 T cell receptor beta chains from one sample sequenced in a study of T-cell reconstitution after alpha-beta-depleted transplantation in children (dated by TCRdb to about 2016). The receptor library was made with PCR. Sequencing relied on an Illumina HiSeq 2500. To normalize quantification of the TCRbeta repertoire, the TCR libraries were built with molecular barcoding that relied on unique molecular identifiers. Clones were called with MiXCR by TCRdb after fastp trimmed the public reads at Q25, and only in-frame beta chains were retained. Every entry covers one CDR3 protein and lists the most common genes and DNA from its rows. The sample table contains 490,000 or so distinct CDR3 sequences; only one count was recorded for about 11% of them. The top ten clonotypes cover about 2.1% of the sample. The treatment or condition label on this specimen signifies: allogeneic hematopoietic cell transplantation with graft depleted of TCRalphabeta T cells and CD19 B cells.

The source was PBMCs, collected before TCRalphabeta/CD19-depleted stem cell transplant. These receptors came from a child aged 2 to 10 with inherited bone marrow failure, due to receive a stem cell transplant.

This clonotype was seen a handful of times. The chain joins TRBV7-8 to TRBJ2-1; D may be TRBD2 (6 bases). V shed 1 base and J shed 7 bases, with 8 bases lying between them. There are 13 residues in the CDR3. Germline V gives CDR1 SGHVS, CDR2 FQNEAQ. CDR3 DNA sequence: TGTGCCAGCAGCTTAGGGGACTGGAATGAGCAGTTCTTC. This sequence encodes CASSLGDWNEQFF.

This clonotype was observed many times. The rearrangement joins TRBV7-9 to TRBJ2-7; D may correspond to TRBD1 or TRBD2 (5 bases each). Germline V gene sequence: CDR1 SEHNR, CDR2 FQNEAQ (reference sequence). This CDR3 has 14 amino acids. V was shortened by 3 bases and J by 5 bases, with 14 bases between the two germline ends. The CDR3 nucleotides are TGTGCCAGCAGCTTCGCCGGGGCGGCCAACGAGCAGTACTTC. It translates to CASSFAGAANEQYF. Filled out from reference TRBV7-9 and TRBJ2-7, the complete variable domain reads DTGVSQNPRHKITKRGQNVTFRCDPISEHNRLYWYRQTLGQGPEFLTYFQNEAQLEKSRLLSDRFSAERPKGSFSTLEIQRTEQGDSAMYLCASSFAGAANEQYFGPGTRLTVT.

At least ten counts were recorded for this clonotype. This rearrangement joins TRBV27 to TRBJ1-6, with 8 nucleotides matching TRBD1. The length of the CDR3 is 14 residues. Germline trimming cut 3 bases from V and 7 bases from J; bases unmatched to any gene: 2. The germline gives CDR1 MNHEY, CDR2 SMNVEV (reference sequence). The CDR3 DNA is TGTGCCAGCAGTTTGACAGGGGCCAATTCACCCCTCCACTTT. This translates into CASSLTGANSPLHF.

This clonotype was picked up many times. The chain joins TRBV3-1 to TRBJ1-1; tentatively, D is TRBD1 (6 bases). The V gene lost 0 bases and the J gene lost 4 bases, with 9 bases spanning the gap. This CDR3 is 14 amino acids long. Germline V gene lookup returns CDR1 LGHDT and CDR2 YNNKEL (reference sequence). CDR3 protein: CASSQEGHFTEAFF. The CDR3, as DNA: TGTGCCAGCAGCCAAGAGGGACACTTCACTGAAGCTTTCTTT.

This clonotype was detected ten times or more. V gene TRBV20-1 combines with J gene TRBJ2-2, with D tentatively TRBD1 (6 bases). Trimming removed 4 bases at V and 8 bases at J, with 20 bases between. The CDR3 runs to 15 residues. Per germline, CDR1 DFQATT and CDR2 SNEGSKA (reference sequence). This CDR3 reads CSATAGGVEAGELFF. CDR3 in DNA: TGCAGTGCTACTGCTGGGGGCGTAGAAGCGGGGGAGCTGTTTTTT.

This clonotype was seen a few times. The J gene is TRBJ2-7, the V gene TRBV28, with 13 positions matching TRBD2. J gave up 6 bases and V 6 bases, and 8 bases lay outside the gene matches. The germline V gene has CDR1 MDHEN and CDR2 SYDVKM. The CDR3 is made up of 15 amino acids. This chain's CDR3 is CASSRRTSGSIEQYF. The CDR3 coding sequence is TGTGCCAGCAGCCGTAGGACTAGCGGGAGCATCGAGCAGTACTTC.

The chain links TRBV12-3 or TRBV12-4 to TRBJ2-5; 7 bases are a match to TRBD2. The V and J ends lost 0 bases and 0 bases, in that order; junction bases with no gene match: 7. This CDR3 has 17 residues. The CDR3: CASSLAREVLYQETQYF. The CDR3 DNA reads as TGTGCCAGCAGTTTAGCCCGGGAGGTGTTGTACCAAGAGACCCAGTACTTC.

Many counts were recorded for this clonotype. The chain employs TRBV27 and TRBJ1-1; unclear D gene. V lost 5 bases, J lost 6 bases, and 19 bases lay in between. The CDR3 totals 15 residues. Germline-derived CDR1 and CDR2 are MNHEY and SMNVEV (reference sequence). CDR3 in DNA: TGTGCCAGCAGTACTGATCCGTCAGTGGTCTCTGAAGCTTTCTTT. Protein sequence: CASSTDPSVVSEAFF.

This clonotype came up a few times. The chain has TRBV4-3 and TRBJ2-5; 8 positions agree with TRBD2. Germline assignment: CDR1 LGHNA and CDR2 YSLEER. V shed 0 bases, J shed 4 bases, and the junction held 7 bases outside the gene matches. The CDR3 spans 16 residues. CDR3 loop: CASSQDTPLAGETQYF. The CDR3 DNA reads as TGCGCCAGCAGCCAAGACACCCCGCTAGCGGGAGAGACCCAGTACTTC.

This clonotype showed up just a few times. The chain combines TRBV19 with TRBJ2-1, with 7 bases aligning to TRBD2. CDR1 is LNHDA and CDR2 is SQIVND in the germline V gene (reference sequence). The V segment lost 3 bases and the J segment 3 bases; nucleotides outside the gene matches: 5. The CDR3 contains 15 residues. The CDR3 sequence: CASSMGRERYNEQFF. The CDR3 DNA sequence: TGTGCCAGTAGTATGGGGCGGGAGCGCTACAATGAGCAGTTCTTC.

This clonotype came up a few times. The chain combines TRBV29-1 with TRBJ2-3, with 14 bases that match TRBD2. V lost 3 bases and J lost 4; bases outside the gene matches: 0. Germline-derived CDR1 and CDR2 are SQVTM and ANQGSEA. The CDR3 contains 14 residues. The CDR3 loop reads CSVEGLAGADTQYF. CDR3 in DNA: TGCAGCGTTGAGGGACTAGCGGGAGCAGATACGCAGTATTTT.

The chain links TRBV20-1 to TRBJ2-3; D gene unclear. The V gene lost 6 bases and the J gene lost 1 base, with 14 bases spanning the gap. Germline CDR1 and CDR2: DFQATT and SNEGSKA (reference sequence). This CDR3 comprises 14 residues. Written as DNA, the CDR3 is TGCAGTGCCCAGACTGCTCCCGGCACAGATACGCAGTATTTT. The encoded protein is CSAQTAPGTDTQYF.

This chain joins TRBV6-4 and TRBJ1-5; tentatively, D is TRBD1 (5 bases). V lost 2 bases and J lost 7, with 9 bases in between. Per the germline V gene, CDR1 is MRHNA and CDR2 is SNTAGT. The CDR3 is 13 residues long. CDR3 in amino acids: CASSDRDRQPQHF. The CDR3 DNA follows: TGTGCCAGCAGTGACAGGGACCGCCAGCCCCAGCATTTT.

At least ten counts were recorded for this clonotype. The V call is TRBV20-1, the J call TRBJ2-1; TRBD2 matches at 12 bases. J gave up 9 bases and V 0 bases, and 9 bases lay outside the gene matches. CDR3 length equals 16 residues. Germline V gene lookup returns CDR1 DFQATT and CDR2 SNEGSKA (reference sequence). In DNA form, the CDR3 reads TGCAGTGCTAGAGATCCAGTACTAGCGGGAGGTGGTGAGCAGTTCTTC. Translated: CSARDPVLAGGGEQFF.

Ten or more counts support this clonotype. CDR3 sequence (DNA): TGTGCCAGCTCACAGGACGGGAATTCCTACGAGCAGTACTTC. Its protein is CASSQDGNSYEQYF. The V call is TRBV18, the J call TRBJ2-7, with a tentative D call TRBD2 (5 bases). The CDR3 sequence is 14 residues long. CDR1 KGHSH and CDR2 LQKENI come from the germline V gene. V was shortened by 4 bases and J by 1 base, with 11 bases between the two germline ends.

The sample holds many counts of this clonotype. The rearrangement links TRBV5-1 to TRBJ2-7, with D uncertain. Trimming took off 0 bases at V and 2 bases at J, with 12 bases between the two ends. The CDR3 length is 15 residues. Germline CDR1 is SGHRS and CDR2 is YFSETQ. The CDR3, as DNA: TGCGCCAGCAGCTTGGGGCCAGTCCCCCCCTACGAGCAGTACTTC. Translated, it gives CASSLGPVPPYEQYF.

This clonotype was recorded at least ten times. J is TRBJ1-2 and V is TRBV7-9, with D perhaps TRBD1 (5 bases). CDR1 SEHNR and CDR2 FQNEAQ come from the germline V gene (reference sequence). The length of the CDR3 is 15 residues. Deletions cut 5 bases from V and 7 bases from J, with 20 bases between. DNA for the CDR3: TGTGCCAGCAGCCTCGGCTGGGGCGACTCTATTGGCTACACCTTC. Translation: CASSLGWGDSIGYTF.

This clonotype appeared a few times. The chain recombines TRBV29-1 with TRBJ2-1, with TRBD2 identical over 9 bases. CDR3 size: 16 residues. Germline CDR1 and CDR2: SQVTM and ANQGSEA. With V trimmed by 2 bases and J by 5 bases, 10 bases remained unmatched. For the CDR3, the DNA is TGCAGCGTTGAAATTCTAACTAGCGGGCGGGACAATGAGCAGTTCTTC. Encoded protein: CSVEILTSGRDNEQFF.

This clonotype was recorded many times. The V call is TRBV15, the J call TRBJ1-1, with D uncertain. The CDR3 totals 15 residues. V lost 0 bases and J 1 base, leaving 9 bases between the germline ends. Germline V lookup: CDR1 LNHNV, CDR2 YYDKDF (reference sequence). This CDR3 is CATSREHFANTEAFF. CDR3 bases: TGTGCCACCAGCAGAGAACACTTCGCGAACACTGAAGCTTTCTTT.

Worth noting for this clonotype: The junction departs from germline at one end; a sequencing error may be responsible. The CDR3 sequence: CSARDRTGGRHRF. CDR3 in DNA: TGCAGTGCTAGAGACCGGACTGGTGGCCGGCATCGATTC. The V and J genes are TRBV20-1 and TRBJ2-4; tentatively, D is TRBD2 (5 bases). The CDR3 has 13 residues. CDR1 and CDR2 (germline): DFQATT, SNEGSKA (reference sequence).

There are many counts of this clonotype. The V call is TRBV4-3, the J call TRBJ2-3; 7 bases agree with TRBD2. CDR3 length: 20 residues. Germline V gene lookup returns CDR1 LGHNA and CDR2 YSLEER. J gave up 0 bases and V 4 bases, and 19 bases lay outside the gene matches. CDR3 DNA: TGCGCCAGCAGCCGTAAGGGCCGGGTAGCGGGCCTAGCTAGCACAGATACGCAGTATTTT. This codes for CASSRKGRVAGLASTDTQYF.

The gene calls are TRBV29-1 and TRBJ2-3; 9 bases agree with TRBD1. With V trimmed by 7 bases and J by 4 bases, 6 bases remained unmatched. This CDR3 has 13 residues. Germline V CDR1 and CDR2: SQVTM, ANQGSEA. CDR3 nucleotides: TGCAGCGGCGACAGGGGGGGGGCAGATACGCAGTATTTT. Protein sequence: CSGDRGGADTQYF.